The subject of this entry is one T cell receptor beta chain. Its antigen is unknown. The data belong to a study of T cell responses to AZD1222 COVID-19 vaccine. Study-level information: Researchers grouped second doses given at about 4 or about 12 weeks into one pool. Findings and caveats of the study: Of spike-specific TCRs, nearly half reportedly target regions left unmutated in variants. With dominance at 160-218 and 743-854, vaccine-associated CD4 TCRs spanned spike. Seropositive AZD1222 recipients at baseline numbered only 6 or 7.

Clones were sequenced by immunoSEQ multiplex PCR, and TCRdb holds only the in-frame ones, with some missing. The repertoire holds about 60,000 clones, with more than 75% as singletons. Trimming stripped 0 bases from V and 4 bases from J, with 15 bases between. The germline V gene has CDR1 KGHSH and CDR2 LQKENI. The CDR3 spans 17 residues. Sequencing was performed on peripheral blood, taken on day 0 of AZD1222 vaccination. This receptor was taken from an adult in good health. The chain employs TRBV18 and TRBJ1-4, with a weak D call TRBD1 (6 bases). The CDR3 here is CASSPPRSSRGNEKLFF. The CDR3, as DNA: TGTGCCAGCTCACCACCCAGAAGTTCCAGGGGTAATGAAAAACTGTTTTTT.